The source of this T cell receptor (beta chain) is a study of blood T cell repertoires in COVID-19. Germline CDR1 reads ENHRY; CDR2 reads SYGVKD. The CDR3 runs to 16 residues. Trimming removed 3 bases from V and 2 bases from J; junction bases left unmatched: 7. Sequencing was performed with immunoSEQ multiplex PCR; in TCRdb, only in-frame clones are kept and a portion is missing. The table shows under 400,000 clones, with approximately 87% occurring only once. Sequenced input: PBMCs or T cells enriched from blood (not recorded which). The chain couples TRBV10-3 to TRBJ2-7, with TRBD2 matching over 10 bases. The TCR comes from a middle-aged man in a cohort exposed to, infected with or recovered from COVID-19 (not recorded which). The CDR3 sequence is CAISDLPSGRPYEQYF. As DNA, the CDR3 is TGTGCCATCAGTGACCTCCCTAGCGGGAGACCCTACGAGCAGTACTTC.